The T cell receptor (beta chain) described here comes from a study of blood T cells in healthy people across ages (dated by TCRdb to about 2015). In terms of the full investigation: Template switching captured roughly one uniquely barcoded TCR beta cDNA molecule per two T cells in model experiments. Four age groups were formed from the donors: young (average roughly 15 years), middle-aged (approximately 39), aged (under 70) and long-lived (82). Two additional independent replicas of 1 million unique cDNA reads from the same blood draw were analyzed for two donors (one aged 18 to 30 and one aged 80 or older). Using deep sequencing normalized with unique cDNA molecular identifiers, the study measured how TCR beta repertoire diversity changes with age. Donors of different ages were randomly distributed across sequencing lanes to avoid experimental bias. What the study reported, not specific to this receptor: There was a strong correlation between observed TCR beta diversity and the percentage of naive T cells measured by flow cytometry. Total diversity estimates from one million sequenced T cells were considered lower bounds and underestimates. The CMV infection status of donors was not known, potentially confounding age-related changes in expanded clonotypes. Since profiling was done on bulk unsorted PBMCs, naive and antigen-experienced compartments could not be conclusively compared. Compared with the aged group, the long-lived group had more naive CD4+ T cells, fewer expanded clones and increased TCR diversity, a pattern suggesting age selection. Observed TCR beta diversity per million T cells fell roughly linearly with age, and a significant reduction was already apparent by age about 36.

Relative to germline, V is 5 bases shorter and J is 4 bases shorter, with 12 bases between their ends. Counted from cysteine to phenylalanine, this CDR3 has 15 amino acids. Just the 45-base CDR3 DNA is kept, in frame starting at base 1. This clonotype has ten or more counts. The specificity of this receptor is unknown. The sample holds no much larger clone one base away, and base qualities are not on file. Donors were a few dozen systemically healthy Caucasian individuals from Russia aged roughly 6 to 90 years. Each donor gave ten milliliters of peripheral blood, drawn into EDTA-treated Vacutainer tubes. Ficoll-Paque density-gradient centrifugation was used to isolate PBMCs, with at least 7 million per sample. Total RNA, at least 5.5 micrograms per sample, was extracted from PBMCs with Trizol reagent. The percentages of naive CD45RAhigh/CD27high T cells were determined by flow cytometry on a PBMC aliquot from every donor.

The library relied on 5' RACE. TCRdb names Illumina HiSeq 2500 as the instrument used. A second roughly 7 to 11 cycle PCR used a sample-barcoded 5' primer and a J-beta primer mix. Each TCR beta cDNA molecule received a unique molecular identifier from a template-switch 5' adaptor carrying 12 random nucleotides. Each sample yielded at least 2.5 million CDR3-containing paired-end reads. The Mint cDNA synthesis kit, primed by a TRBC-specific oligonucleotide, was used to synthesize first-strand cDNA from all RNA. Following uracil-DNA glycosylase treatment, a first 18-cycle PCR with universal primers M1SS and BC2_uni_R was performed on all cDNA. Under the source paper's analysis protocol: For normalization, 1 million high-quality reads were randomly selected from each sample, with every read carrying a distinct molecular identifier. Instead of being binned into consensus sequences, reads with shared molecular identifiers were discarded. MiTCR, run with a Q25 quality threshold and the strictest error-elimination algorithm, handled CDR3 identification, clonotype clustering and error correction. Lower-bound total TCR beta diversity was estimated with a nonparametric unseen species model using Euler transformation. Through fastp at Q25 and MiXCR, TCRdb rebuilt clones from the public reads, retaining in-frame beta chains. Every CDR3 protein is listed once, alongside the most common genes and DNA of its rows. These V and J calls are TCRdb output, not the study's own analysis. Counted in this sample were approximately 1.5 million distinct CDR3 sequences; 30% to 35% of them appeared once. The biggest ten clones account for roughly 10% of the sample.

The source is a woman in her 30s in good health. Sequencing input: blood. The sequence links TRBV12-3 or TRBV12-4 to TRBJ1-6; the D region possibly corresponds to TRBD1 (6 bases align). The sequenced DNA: TGTGCCAGCAGTCCCGGACAGAGATATAATTCACCCCTCCACTTT. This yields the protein CASSPGQRYNSPLHF.